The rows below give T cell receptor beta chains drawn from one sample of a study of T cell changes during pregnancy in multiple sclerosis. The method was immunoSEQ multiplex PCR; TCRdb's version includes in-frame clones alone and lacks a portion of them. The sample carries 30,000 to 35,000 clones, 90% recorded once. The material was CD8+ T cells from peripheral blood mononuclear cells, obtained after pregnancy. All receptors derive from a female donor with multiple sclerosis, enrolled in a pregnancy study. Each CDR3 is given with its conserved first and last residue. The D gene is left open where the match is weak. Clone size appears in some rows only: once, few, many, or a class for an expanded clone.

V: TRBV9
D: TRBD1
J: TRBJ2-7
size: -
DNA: TGTGCCAGCAGCGTAGCCGGCAGGGGGTCCTACGAGCAGTACTTC
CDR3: CASSVAGRGSYEQYF

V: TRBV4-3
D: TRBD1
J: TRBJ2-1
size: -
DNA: TGCGCCAGCAGCCAAGATCCCGGGACAGGGGGCAATGAGCAGTTCTTC
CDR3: CASSQDPGTGGNEQFF

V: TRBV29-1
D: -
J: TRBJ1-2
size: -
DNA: TGCAGCGTGACCCCGGGGGGGCTCTATGGCTACACCTTC
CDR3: CSVTPGGLYGYTF

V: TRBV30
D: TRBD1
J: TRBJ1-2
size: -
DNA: TGTGCCTGGGAGACAGGGGGTTTTGGCTACACCTTC
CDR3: CAWETGGFGYTF

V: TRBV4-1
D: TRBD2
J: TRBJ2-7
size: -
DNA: TGCGCCAGCAGCCGACGGGGGGGTACCTACGAGCAGTACTTC
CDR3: CASSRRGGTYEQYF

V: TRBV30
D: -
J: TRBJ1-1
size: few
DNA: TGTGCCTGGAGGTCGAAGGGGGATGGAGCTTTCTTT
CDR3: CAWRSKGDGAFF

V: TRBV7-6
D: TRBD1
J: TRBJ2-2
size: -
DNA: TGTGCCAGCAGCTTAGAGGGACAGTCGAACACCGGGGAGCTGTTTTTT
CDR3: CASSLEGQSNTGELFF

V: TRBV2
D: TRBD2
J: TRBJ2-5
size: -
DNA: TGTGCCAGCAGTGGATCCTCTACTAGCGGGGGCCTTCAAGAGACCCAGTACTTC
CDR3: CASSGSSTSGGLQETQYF

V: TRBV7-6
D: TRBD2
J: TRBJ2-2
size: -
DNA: TGTGCCAGCAGCTCCTCTGCTAGCGGGGGCCAGACGAACACCGGGGAGCTGTTTTTT
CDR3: CASSSSASGGQTNTGELFF

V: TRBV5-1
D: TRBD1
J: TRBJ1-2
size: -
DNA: TGCGCCAGCAGCGCGCCGGACAGGGACTATGGCTACACCTTC
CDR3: CASSAPDRDYGYTF

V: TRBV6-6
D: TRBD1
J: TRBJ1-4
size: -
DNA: TGTGCCGTCCGGGACAGCCTTACTAATGAAAAACTGTTTTTT
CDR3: CAVRDSLTNEKLFF

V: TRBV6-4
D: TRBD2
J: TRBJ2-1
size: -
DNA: TGTGCCAGCAGTGGGCGGGAGGGCAATGAGCAGTTCTTC
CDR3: CASSGREGNEQFF

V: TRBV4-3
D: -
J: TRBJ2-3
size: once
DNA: TGCGCCAGCAGCCAACTAGCTGCCCTCGATACGCAGTATTTT
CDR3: CASSQLAALDTQYF

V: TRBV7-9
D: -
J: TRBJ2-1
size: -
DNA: TGTGCCAGCAGCTCGGGACTGTTAACCTACAATGAGCAGTTCTTC
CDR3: CASSSGLLTYNEQFF

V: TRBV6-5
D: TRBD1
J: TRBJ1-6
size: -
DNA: TGTGCCAGCAGTCCCGGGACAGGGGTACATTCACCCCTCCACTTT
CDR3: CASSPGTGVHSPLHF

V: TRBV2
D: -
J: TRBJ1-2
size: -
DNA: TGTGCCAGCAGTGAAGTTCGGTCAGGGTTTGAGGGCTACACCTTC
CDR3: CASSEVRSGFEGYTF

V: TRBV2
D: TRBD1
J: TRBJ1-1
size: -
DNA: TGTGCCAGCAGTGAAGGTCGCAACCGGGACAGGGGAAGAGTGGTGAACACTGAAGCTTTCTTT
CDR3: CASSEGRNRDRGRVVNTEAFF

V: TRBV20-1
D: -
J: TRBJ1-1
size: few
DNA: TGCAGTGGGGGGGGGACTGAAGCTTTCTTT
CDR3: CSGGGTEAFF

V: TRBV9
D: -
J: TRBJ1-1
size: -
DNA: TGTGCCAGCAGCGTGGGGGCTGGTTATGAAGCTTTCTTT
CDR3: CASSVGAGYEAFF

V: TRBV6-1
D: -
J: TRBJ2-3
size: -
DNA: TGTGCCATCCGAGGGAATCTAGCAGATACGCAGTATTTT
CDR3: CAIRGNLADTQYF

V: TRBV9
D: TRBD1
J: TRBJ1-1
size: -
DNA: TGTGCCAGCAGCCCCACAGGGGGGACTGAAGCTTTCTTT
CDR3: CASSPTGGTEAFF

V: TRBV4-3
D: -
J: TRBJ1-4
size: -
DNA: TGCGCCAGCAGCCCAAAAGAAAACAGGGTTTTTAATGAAAAACTGTTTTTT
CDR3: CASSPKENRVFNEKLFF

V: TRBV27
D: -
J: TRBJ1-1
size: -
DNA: TGTGCCAGCAGTTACAATCCCCGACAGGATAAGAACACTGAAGCTTTCTTT
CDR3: CASSYNPRQDKNTEAFF

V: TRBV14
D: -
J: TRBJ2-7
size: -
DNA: TGTGCCAGCAGTTACCACTCCGGACAGAGATCCTACGAGCAGTACTTC
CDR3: CASSYHSGQRSYEQYF

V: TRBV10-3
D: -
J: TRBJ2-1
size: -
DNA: TGTGCCATCAGTGAGTCGATAGACAGAAACAATGAGCAGTTCTTC
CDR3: CAISESIDRNNEQFF

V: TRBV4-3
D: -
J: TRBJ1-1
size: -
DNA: TGCGCCAGCAGCCAAGAAGCGTGGGGGGGAAACACTGAAGCTTTCTTT
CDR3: CASSQEAWGGNTEAFF

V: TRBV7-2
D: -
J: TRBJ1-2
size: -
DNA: TGTGCCAGCAGCTTACATAGGACAGACCTTAACTATGGCTACACCTTC
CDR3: CASSLHRTDLNYGYTF

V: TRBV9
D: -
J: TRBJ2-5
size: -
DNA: TGTGCCAGCAGCCCAGACCAGGGAGGAGAGACCCAGTACTTC
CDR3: CASSPDQGGETQYF

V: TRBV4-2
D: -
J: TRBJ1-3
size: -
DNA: TGTGCCAGCAGCCAAGGACAGGGAAACACCATATATTTT
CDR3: CASSQGQGNTIYF

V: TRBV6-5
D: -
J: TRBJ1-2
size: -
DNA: TGTGCCAGCAGTTTATCGACAGAGCCTTCTTATGGCTACACCTTC
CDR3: CASSLSTEPSYGYTF

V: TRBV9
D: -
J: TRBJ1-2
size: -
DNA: TGTGCCAGCAGCGTCCAGGCAGACCTCTTTAACTATGGCTACACCTTC
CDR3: CASSVQADLFNYGYTF

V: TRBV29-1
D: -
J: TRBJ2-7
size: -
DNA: TGCAGCGTCGCGACAAACGAGCAGTACTTC
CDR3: CSVATNEQYF

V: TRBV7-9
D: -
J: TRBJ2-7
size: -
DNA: TGTGCCAGCAGCTCTGGACAGACCTACGAGCAGTACTTC
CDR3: CASSSGQTYEQYF

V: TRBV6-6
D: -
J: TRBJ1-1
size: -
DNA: TGTGCCAGCAGCAAACCGGGTTTCCCTGAAGCTTTCTTT
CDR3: CASSKPGFPEAFF

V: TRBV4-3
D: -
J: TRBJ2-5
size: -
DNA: TGCGCCAGCAGCCAAGATTGGGCCGAGCAGGAGACCCAGTACTTC
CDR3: CASSQDWAEQETQYF

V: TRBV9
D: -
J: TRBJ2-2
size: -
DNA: TGTGCCAGCAGCGTAGGTGGAGGACCCCGTCGCGCCGGGGAGCTGTTTTTT
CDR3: CASSVGGGPRRAGELFF

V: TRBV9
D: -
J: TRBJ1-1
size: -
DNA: TGTGCCAGCAGCACTGGGGGGTGGGGGAGTACCGGCACTGAAGCTTTCTTT
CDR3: CASSTGGWGSTGTEAFF

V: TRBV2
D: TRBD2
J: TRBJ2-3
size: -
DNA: TGTGCCAGCAGTGGTAAACTAGCGGGGGGGCCCCCTCCTAGCACAGATACGCAGTATTTT
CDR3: CASSGKLAGGPPPSTDTQYF

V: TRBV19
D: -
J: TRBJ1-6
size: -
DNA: TGTGCCAGCCGGCCGGGGATCTATAATTCACCCCTCCACTTT
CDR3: CASRPGIYNSPLHF

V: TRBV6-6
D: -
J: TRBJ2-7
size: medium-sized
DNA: TGTGCCAGCAGTTACGAAGCGAGCTCCTACGAGCAGTACTTC
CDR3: CASSYEASSYEQYF

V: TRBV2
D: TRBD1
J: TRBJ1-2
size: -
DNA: TGTGCCAGCAGTACCCCCGGGACAGGGGTCCGTGACTACACCTTC
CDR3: CASSTPGTGVRDYTF

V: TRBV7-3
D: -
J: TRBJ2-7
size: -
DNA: TGTGCCAGCAGCTTAATGGGGGGTCCCTACGAGCAGTACTTC
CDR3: CASSLMGGPYEQYF

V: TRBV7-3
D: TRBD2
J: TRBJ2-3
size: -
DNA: TGTGCCAGCAGCTTACTAGCGGGGGGGTTCACAGATACGCAGTATTTT
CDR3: CASSLLAGGFTDTQYF

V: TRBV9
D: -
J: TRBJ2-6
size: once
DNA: TGTGCCAGCAGCACGGGGATCAATCCTGGGGCCAACGTCCTGACTTTC
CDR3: CASSTGINPGANVLTF

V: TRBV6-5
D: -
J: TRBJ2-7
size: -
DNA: TGTGCCAGCAGTTACTCTCAGGGCTACGAGCAGTACTTC
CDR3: CASSYSQGYEQYF

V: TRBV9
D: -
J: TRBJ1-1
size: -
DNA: TGTGCCAGCAGCCCACAGACTGAAGCTTTCTTT
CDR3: CASSPQTEAFF

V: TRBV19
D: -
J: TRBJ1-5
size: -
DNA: TGTGCCAGTAGCGAAATCAGGGTTAGCAATCAGCCCCAGCATTTT
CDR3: CASSEIRVSNQPQHF

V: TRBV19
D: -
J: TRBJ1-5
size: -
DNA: TGTGCCAGTAGTATAACACAAATTAGCAATCAGCCCCAGCATTTT
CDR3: CASSITQISNQPQHF

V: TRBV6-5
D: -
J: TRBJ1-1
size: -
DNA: TGTGCCAGCAGTTCCTACAGGGACCCTGAAGCTTTCTTT
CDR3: CASSSYRDPEAFF

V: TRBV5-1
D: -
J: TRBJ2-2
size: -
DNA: TGCGCCAGCAGCTTGGCCTTGGCAGGGGAAACCGGGGAGCTGTTTTTT
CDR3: CASSLALAGETGELFF

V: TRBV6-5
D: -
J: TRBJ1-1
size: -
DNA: TGTGCCAGCAGTTACGCCGGGCACAGGAGCACTGAAGCTTTCTTT
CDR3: CASSYAGHRSTEAFF

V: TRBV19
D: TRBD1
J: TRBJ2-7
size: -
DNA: TGTGCCAGTAGTATGGGGACAGGGGTCTTGCAGTACTTC
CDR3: CASSMGTGVLQYF

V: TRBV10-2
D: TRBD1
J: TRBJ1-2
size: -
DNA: TGCGCCAGCAGGGCCGGGACAGGGGTTGGCTACACCTTC
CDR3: CASRAGTGVGYTF

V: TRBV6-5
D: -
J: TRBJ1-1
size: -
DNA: TGTGCCAGCAAAGCGGGGGAAGCTTTCTTT
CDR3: CASKAGEAFF

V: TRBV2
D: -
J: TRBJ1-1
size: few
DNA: TGTGCCAGCACTGGAGTTGAAGCTTTCTTT
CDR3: CASTGVEAFF